This T cell receptor (beta chain) was identified during a study of blood T cell repertoires in COVID-19. V shed 4 bases and J shed 1 base, with 11 bases lying between them. The CDR3 extends over 14 amino acids. Germline CDR1 and CDR2: SGHRS and YFSETQ. Per the authors' pipeline: Scientists estimated how many nucleated cells there were by amplifying reference gene primers. The method was immunoSEQ multiplex PCR; TCRdb's version includes in-frame clones alone and lacks a portion of them. From that table come the V and J calls and clone size; the DNA was used to work out D and trimming. The sample lists 110,000 or so clones; nearly 90% were seen once.

This clonotype was sampled from a woman in her sixties or seventies who had recovered from COVID-19. The chain recombines TRBV5-1 with TRBJ1-1, with a possible D match to TRBD1 (5 bases). Input material: peripheral blood. CDR3 residues: CASSTLDRNTEAFF. CDR3 coding DNA: TGCGCCAGCAGCACCCTTGACAGGAACACTGAAGCTTTCTTT.